This entry describes one T cell receptor (beta chain). Its target is not known. No patient had autoimmune disease or received systemic immunosuppression. Blood was sampled at baseline, cycle 4 day 1, and cycle 7 day 1. The data were obtained in a study of OX40 agonist ivuxolimab in advanced cancers. In the study overall: It was permissible to have had prior anti-PD-1, anti-PD-L1 or anti-CTLA-4 therapy, and less than 45% had some.

Study-wide findings and caveats: Patients with a partial response at 0.1-3.0 mg/kg had among the lowest clonal expansion.

Germline values: CDR1 SNHLY, CDR2 FYNNEI. The CDR3 is 13 residues long. With 4 bases removed from V and 5 bases from J, the gap between germline ends came to 9 bases. Clones were sequenced by immunoSEQ multiplex PCR, and TCRdb holds only the in-frame ones, with some missing. The sample has tens of thousands of clones; around four fifths are singletons. The clonotype originates from an adult with an advanced solid tumor such as melanoma, head and neck, liver or kidney cancer. The specimen comprised CD4+ or CD8+ T cells sorted from blood, sampled in a trial of the OX40 agonist ivuxolimab. The chain carries TRBV2 and TRBJ1-5, with D possibly TRBD1 on 5 matching bases. The CDR3 loop is CASSVGGDQPQHF. The CDR3 nucleotides are TGTGCCAGCAGTGTCGGGGGGGATCAGCCCCAGCATTTT. Supplemented by reference TRBV2 and TRBJ1-5, the full variable domain reads EPEVTQTPSHQVTQMGQEVILRCVPISNHLYFYWYRQILGQKVEFLVSFYNNEISEKSEIFDDQFSVERPDGSNFTLKIRSTKLEDSAMYFCASSVGGDQPQHFGDGTRLSIL.